The present T cell receptor (beta chain) was sequenced within a study of persistence of HIV-infected CD4 T cells. The immunoSEQ assay was version 4, run in survey mode. Template was genomic DNA at 10 ng/uL, with up to 1 ug used per sample. The assay was immunoSEQ multiplex PCR, and TCRdb's table has in-frame clones only and misses some. The sample consists of around 28,000 clones, approximately 80% of them appearing once. Points on this clone: Its target is unknown.

Germline V gene sequence: CDR1 SGHNT, CDR2 YYREEE (reference sequence). The CDR3 is 14 residues long. Trimming shortened V by 6 bases and J by 2 bases, and 14 bases separated the two germline ends. Cells were stimulated with CMV-infected fibroblast lysates at 10 ug/mL. Sorted nonresponding memory CD4+ T cells were CD40L-negative, CD69-negative, CD45RO-high. This TCR came from an adult woman with HIV who was CMV-seropositive. The specimen was CD4+ T cells sorted from PBMCs after roughly 19-hour stimulation, collected from a patient who received antiretroviral therapy. This rearrangement joins TRBV5-4 to TRBJ1-2, with D possibly TRBD1 on 6 matching bases. CDR3 region: CASNRLGGNYGYTF. In DNA, the CDR3 is TGTGCCAGCAATCGACTAGGGGGGAACTATGGCTACACCTTC. The full variable domain, with the rest looked up from reference TRBV5-4 and TRBJ1-2, is ETGVTQSPTHLIKTRGQQVTLRCSSQSGHNTVSWYQQALGQGPQFIFQYYREEENGRGNFPPRFSGLQFPNYSSELNVNALELDDSALYLCASNRLGGNYGYTFGSGTRLTVV.